This TCR beta chain stems from a study of blood T cell repertoires in COVID-19. Per germline, CDR1 WNHNN and CDR2 SYGVQD (reference sequence). Germline trimming cut 3 bases from V and 6 bases from J; bases unmatched to any gene: 13. The CDR3 sequence is 16 residues long. Assay used: immunoSEQ multiplex PCR; TCRdb lists only in-frame clones, some missing. The sample lists about 360,000 clones, around 87% occurring once. V is TRBV10-1 and J is TRBJ1-1; 7 bases match TRBD1. Sequencing input: PBMCs or T cells enriched from blood (not recorded which). The sequence derives from a man in his forties or fifties in a cohort exposed to, infected with or recovered from COVID-19 (not recorded which). CDR3 residues: CASSENRGFVGSEAFF. CDR3 in DNA: TGCGCCAGCAGTGAAAACAGGGGATTTGTGGGCTCTGAAGCTTTCTTT.